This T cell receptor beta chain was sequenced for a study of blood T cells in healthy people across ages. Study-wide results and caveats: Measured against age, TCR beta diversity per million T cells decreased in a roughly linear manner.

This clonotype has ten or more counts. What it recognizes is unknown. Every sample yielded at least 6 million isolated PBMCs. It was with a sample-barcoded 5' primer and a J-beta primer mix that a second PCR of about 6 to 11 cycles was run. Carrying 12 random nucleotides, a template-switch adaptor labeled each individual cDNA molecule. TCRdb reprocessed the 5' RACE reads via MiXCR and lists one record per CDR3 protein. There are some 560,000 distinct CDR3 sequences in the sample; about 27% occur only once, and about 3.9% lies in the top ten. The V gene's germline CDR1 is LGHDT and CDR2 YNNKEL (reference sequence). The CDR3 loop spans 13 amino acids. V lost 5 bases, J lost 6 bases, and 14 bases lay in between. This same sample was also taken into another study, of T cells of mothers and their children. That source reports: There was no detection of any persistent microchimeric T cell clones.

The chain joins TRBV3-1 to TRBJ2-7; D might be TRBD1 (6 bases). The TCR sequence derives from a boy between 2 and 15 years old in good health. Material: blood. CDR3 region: CASSGTGTAEQYF. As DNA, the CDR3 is TGTGCCAGCAGCGGAACAGGGACGGCCGAGCAGTACTTC.